This TCR beta chain is drawn from a study of vaccination effects on CD4 cells after COVID-19. Study at large: Two-dose BNT162b2 or mRNA-1273 vaccination was given to participants. General study findings and limits: In the study, convalescent patients were few, and early post-infection timepoints were absent.

As to this clone: The antigen remains undetermined.

Germline V gene lookup returns CDR1 PRHDT and CDR2 FYEKMQ (reference sequence). This CDR3 region has 13 residues. V lost 3 bases, J lost 6 bases, and 11 bases lay in between. Data came from immunoSEQ multiplex PCR; TCRdb stores just in-frame clones and leaves some out. This table has about 24,000 clones, around three quarters appearing once. Expansion of antigen-specific CD4+ T cells with viral peptide pools was carried out by the ViraFEST assay before sequencing. When around ten days of culture had elapsed, CD4+ T cells were isolated. Negative nucleocapsid antibody tests before and after vaccination confirmed no previous SARS-CoV-2 infection. It was with around 10 IU/ml IL-2 and around 10 ug/ml peptides that 2 million to 2.5 million PBMC per well were cultured. Days 3 and 7 were when half the medium was replaced with IL-2 medium.

The sequence was obtained from a human donor who received a COVID-19 vaccine. The rearrangement joins TRBV13 to TRBJ1-1; the D is unclear. The sample was CD4+ T cells from PBMCs cultured with HCoV-NL63 spike peptides, taken before COVID-19 vaccination. The CDR3 coding sequence is TGTGCCAGCAGCTTGGGCGTGACGGCTGAAGCTTTCTTT. It encodes CASSLGVTAEAFF.